This T cell receptor beta chain originates from a study of cytomegalovirus exposure and HLA in healthy donors. PCR amplification relied on 60 Vbeta primers (plus 13 Jbeta primers). The method was immunoSEQ multiplex PCR; TCRdb's version includes in-frame clones alone and lacks a portion of them. The table shows under 200,000 clones, with around 73% occurring only once. CDR3 length: 15 residues. Germline values: CDR1 SGHRS, CDR2 YFSETQ. V was clipped by 1 base and J by 9 bases; unmatched bases: 5. The receptor comes from a man in his sixties in good health and CMV-seronegative. V and J are TRBV5-1 and TRBJ1-6; 9 nucleotides line up with TRBD1. The material sequenced was PBMCs. The CDR3 nucleotides are TGCGCCAGCAGCTTGCATACAGGGGGCGGTTCACCCCTCCACTTT. This gives the protein CASSLHTGGGSPLHF.